The sequence of this TCR beta chain was determined in a study of blood T cell repertoires in COVID-19. The CDR3 runs to 14 residues. From germline, CDR1 is SGHRS and CDR2 YFSETQ. With 0 bases removed from V and 6 bases from J, the gap between germline ends came to 10 bases. Generated by immunoSEQ multiplex PCR, the TCRdb table keeps only in-frame clones and is missing some. The sample contains 100,000 to 150,000 clones, 85% to 90% of which appear only once. The chain has TRBV5-1 and TRBJ2-1; a weak D match, TRBD2 (5 bases). This TCR derives from a man in his 60s with COVID-19, enrolled during active disease. Sequencing was done on a sample of peripheral blood. The CDR3 DNA reads as TGCGCCAGCAGCTTGGCCCGGGGTGGCAATGAGCAGTTCTTC. Protein product: CASSLARGGNEQFF.